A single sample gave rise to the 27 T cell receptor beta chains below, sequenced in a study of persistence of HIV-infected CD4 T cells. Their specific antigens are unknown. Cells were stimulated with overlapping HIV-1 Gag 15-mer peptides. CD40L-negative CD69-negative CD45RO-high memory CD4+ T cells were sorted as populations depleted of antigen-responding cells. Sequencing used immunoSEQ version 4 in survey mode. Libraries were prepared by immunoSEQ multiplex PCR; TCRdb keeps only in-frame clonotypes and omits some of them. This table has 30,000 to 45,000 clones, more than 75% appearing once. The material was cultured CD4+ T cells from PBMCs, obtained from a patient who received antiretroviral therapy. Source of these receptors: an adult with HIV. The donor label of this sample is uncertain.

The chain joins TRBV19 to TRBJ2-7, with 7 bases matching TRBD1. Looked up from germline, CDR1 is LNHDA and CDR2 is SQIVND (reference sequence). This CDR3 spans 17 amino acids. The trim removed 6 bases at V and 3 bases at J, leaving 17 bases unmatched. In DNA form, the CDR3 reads TGTGCCAGTAGAGCCCCAGGGGGAAAAGGTTCTTACTACGAGCAGTACTTC. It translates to CASRAPGGKGSYYEQYF.

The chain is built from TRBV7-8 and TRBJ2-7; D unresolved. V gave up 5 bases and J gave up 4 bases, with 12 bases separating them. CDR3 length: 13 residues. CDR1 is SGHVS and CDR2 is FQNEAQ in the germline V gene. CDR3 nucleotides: TGTGCCAGCAGCCCCGGGCCGGCGTACGAGCAGTACTTC. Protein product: CASSPGPAYEQYF.

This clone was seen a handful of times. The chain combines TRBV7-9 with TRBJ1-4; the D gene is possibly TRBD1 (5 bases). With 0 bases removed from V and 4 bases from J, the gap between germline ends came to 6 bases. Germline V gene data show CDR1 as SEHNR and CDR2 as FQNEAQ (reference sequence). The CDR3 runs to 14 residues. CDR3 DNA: TGTGCCAGCAGCTTAGCCCAGGGTAATGAAAAACTGTTTTTT. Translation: CASSLAQGNEKLFF. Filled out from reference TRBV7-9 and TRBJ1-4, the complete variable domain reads DTGVSQNPRHKITKRGQNVTFRCDPISEHNRLYWYRQTLGQGPEFLTYFQNEAQLEKSRLLSDRFSAERPKGSFSTLEIQRTEQGDSAMYLCASSLAQGNEKLFFGSGTQLSVL.

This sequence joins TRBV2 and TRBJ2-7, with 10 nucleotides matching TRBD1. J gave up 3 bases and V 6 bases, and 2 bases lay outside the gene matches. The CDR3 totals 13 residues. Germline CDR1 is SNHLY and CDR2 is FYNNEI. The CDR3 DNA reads TGTGCCAGCAGGCGGACAGGGGGCTACGAGCAGTACTTC. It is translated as CASRRTGGYEQYF.

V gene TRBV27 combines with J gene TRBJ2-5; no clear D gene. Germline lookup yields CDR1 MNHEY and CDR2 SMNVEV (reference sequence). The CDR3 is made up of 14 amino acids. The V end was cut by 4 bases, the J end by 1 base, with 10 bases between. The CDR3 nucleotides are TGTGCCAGCAGTTACGCAGGAACCCAAGAGACCCAGTACTTC. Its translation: CASSYAGTQETQYF.

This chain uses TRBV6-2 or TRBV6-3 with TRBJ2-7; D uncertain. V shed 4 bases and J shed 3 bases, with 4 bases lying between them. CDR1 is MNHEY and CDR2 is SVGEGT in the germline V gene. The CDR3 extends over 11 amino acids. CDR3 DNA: TGTGCCAGCAGTTTCCGCTACGAGCAGTACTTC. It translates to CASSFRYEQYF.

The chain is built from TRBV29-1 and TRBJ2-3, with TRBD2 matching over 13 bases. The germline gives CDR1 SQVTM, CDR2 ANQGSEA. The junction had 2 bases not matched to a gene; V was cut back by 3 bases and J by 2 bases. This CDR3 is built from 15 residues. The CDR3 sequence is CSVEGTSGNTDTQYF. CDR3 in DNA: TGCAGCGTTGAGGGGACTAGCGGGAACACAGATACGCAGTATTTT.

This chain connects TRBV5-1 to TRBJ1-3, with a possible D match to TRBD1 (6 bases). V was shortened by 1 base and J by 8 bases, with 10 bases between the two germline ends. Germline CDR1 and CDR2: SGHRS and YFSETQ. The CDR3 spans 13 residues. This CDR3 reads CASSLIPGDTIYF. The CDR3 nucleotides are TGCGCCAGCAGCTTGATCCCAGGGGACACCATATATTTT. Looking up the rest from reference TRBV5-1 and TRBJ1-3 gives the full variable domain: KAGVTQTPRYLIKTRGQQVTLSCSPISGHRSVSWYQQTPGQGLQFLFEYFSETQRNKGNFPGRFSGRQFSNSRSEMNVSTLELGDSALYLCASSLIPGDTIYFGEGSWLTVV.

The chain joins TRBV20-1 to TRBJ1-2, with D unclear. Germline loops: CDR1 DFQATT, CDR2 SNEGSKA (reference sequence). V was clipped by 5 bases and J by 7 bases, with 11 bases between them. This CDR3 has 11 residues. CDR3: CSAFTRFGYTF. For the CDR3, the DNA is TGCAGTGCTTTTACGCGCTTTGGCTACACCTTC.

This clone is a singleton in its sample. As DNA, the CDR3 is TGCGCCAGCAGCTTGGAGGGGACGAGCACCGGGGAGCTGTTTTTT. Its protein is CASSLEGTSTGELFF. The chain links TRBV5-1 to TRBJ2-2, with D perhaps TRBD1 or TRBD2 (5 bases each). Trimming stripped 0 bases from V and 4 bases from J, with 10 bases between. The CDR3 sequence is 15 residues long. CDR1 and CDR2 (germline): SGHRS, YFSETQ.

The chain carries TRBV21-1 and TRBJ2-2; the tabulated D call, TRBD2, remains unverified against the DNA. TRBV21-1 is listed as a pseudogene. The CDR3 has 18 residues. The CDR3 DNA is TGTGCCAGCAGCAAAGGACTAGCGGGGGGGCTGAACACCGGGGAGCTGTTTTTT. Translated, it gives CASSKGLAGGLNTGELFF.

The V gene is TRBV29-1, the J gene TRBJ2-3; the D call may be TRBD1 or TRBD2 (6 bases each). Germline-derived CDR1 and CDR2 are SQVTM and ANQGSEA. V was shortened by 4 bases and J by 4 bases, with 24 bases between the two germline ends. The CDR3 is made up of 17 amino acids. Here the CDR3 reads CSVANRLSGAGPDTQYF. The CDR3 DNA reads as TGCAGCGTTGCCAATAGGCTATCGGGGGCAGGTCCAGATACGCAGTATTTT.

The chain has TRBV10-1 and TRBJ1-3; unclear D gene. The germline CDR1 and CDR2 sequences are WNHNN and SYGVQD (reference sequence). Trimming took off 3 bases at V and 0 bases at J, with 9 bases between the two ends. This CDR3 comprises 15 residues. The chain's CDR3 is CASSDPFSSGNTIYF. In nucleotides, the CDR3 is TGCGCCAGCAGTGACCCGTTCAGCTCTGGAAACACCATATATTTT.

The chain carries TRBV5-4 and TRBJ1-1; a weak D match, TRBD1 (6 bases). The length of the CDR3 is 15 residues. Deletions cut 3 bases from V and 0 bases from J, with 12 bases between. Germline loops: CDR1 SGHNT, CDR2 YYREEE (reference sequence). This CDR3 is CASSSGRGMNTEAFF. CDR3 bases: TGTGCCAGCAGCTCCGGCAGGGGCATGAACACTGAAGCTTTCTTT.

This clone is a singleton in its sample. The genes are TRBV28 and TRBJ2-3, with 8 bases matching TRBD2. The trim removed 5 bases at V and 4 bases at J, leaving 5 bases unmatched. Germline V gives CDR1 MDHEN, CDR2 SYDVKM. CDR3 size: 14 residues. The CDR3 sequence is CASSPSGGADTQYF. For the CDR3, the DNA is TGTGCCAGCAGTCCGAGCGGGGGTGCAGATACGCAGTATTTT.

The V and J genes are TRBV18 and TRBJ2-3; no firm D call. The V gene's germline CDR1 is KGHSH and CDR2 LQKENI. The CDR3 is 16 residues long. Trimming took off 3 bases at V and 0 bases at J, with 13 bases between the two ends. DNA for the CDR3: TGTGCCAGCTCACCCTCCCGAGGCTTGAGCACAGATACGCAGTATTTT. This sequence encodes CASSPSRGLSTDTQYF.

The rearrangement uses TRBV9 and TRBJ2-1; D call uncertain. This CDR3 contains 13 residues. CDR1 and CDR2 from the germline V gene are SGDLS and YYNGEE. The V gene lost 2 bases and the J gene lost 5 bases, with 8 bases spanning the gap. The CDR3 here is CASSVTGHNEQFF. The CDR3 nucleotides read TGTGCCAGCAGCGTCACGGGCCACAATGAGCAGTTCTTC.

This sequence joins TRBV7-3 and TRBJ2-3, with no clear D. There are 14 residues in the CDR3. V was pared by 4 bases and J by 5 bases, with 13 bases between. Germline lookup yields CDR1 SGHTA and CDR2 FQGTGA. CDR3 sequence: CASSSGPPGDTQYF. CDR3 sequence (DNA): TGTGCCAGCAGCTCCGGACCTCCGGGAGATACGCAGTATTTT.

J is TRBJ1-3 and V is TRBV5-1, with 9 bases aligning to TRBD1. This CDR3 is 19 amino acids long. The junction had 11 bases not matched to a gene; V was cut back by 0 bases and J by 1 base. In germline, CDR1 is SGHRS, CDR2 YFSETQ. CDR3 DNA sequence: TGCGCCAGCAGCTTGGCCGGGACAGGGCTCCCTTTTTCTGGAAACACCATATATTTT. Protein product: CASSLAGTGLPFSGNTIYF.

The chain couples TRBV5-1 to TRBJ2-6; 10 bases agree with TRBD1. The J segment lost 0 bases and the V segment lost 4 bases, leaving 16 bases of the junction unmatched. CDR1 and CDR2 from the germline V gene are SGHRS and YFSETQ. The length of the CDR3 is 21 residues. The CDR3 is CASSLRDRGPRPHSGANVLTF. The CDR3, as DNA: TGCGCCAGCAGCCTCCGGGACAGGGGCCCCAGGCCTCACTCTGGGGCCAACGTCCTGACTTTC.

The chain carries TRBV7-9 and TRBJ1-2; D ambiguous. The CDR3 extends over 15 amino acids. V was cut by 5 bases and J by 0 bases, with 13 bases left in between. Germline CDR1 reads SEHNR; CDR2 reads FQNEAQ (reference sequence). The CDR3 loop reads CASSPTTATNYGYTF. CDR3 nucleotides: TGTGCCAGCAGCCCTACTACAGCCACTAACTATGGCTACACCTTC.

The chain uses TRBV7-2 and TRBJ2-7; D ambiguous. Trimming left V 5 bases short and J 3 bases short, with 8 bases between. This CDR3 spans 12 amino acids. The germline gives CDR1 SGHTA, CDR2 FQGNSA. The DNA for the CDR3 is TGTGCCAGCAGCCGACAAAGCTACGAGCAGTACTTC. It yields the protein CASSRQSYEQYF. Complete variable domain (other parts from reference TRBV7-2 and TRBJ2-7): GAGVSQSPSNKVTEKGKDVELRCDPISGHTALYWYRQSLGQGLEFLIYFQGNSAPDKSGLPSDRFSAERTGGSVSTLTIQRTQQEDSAVYLCASSRQSYEQYFGPGTRLTVT.

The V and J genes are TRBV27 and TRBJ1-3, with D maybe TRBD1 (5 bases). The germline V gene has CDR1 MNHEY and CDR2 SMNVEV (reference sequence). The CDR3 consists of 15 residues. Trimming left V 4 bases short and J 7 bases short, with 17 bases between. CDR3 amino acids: CASSSTPRDLNTIYF. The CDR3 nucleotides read TGTGCCAGCAGTTCCACCCCCCGGGACCTCAACACCATATATTTT.

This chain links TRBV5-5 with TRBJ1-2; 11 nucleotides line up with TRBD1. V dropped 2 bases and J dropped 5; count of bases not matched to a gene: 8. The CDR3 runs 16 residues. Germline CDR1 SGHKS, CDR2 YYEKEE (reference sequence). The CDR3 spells CASSLTGTGGYYGYTF. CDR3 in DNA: TGTGCCAGCAGCTTAACCGGGACAGGGGGTTATTATGGCTACACCTTC.

The CDR3 coding sequence is TGCGCCAGCAGCTTGAGGTCTGTGGGACAGGCTTTTAATGAGCAGTTCTTC. This gives the protein CASSLRSVGQAFNEQFF. This chain joins TRBV5-1 and TRBJ2-1; TRBD1 agrees at 8 bases. This CDR3 spans 17 amino acids. V was pared by 1 base and J by 7 bases, with 13 bases of the junction left unmatched. Germline V gives CDR1 SGHRS, CDR2 YFSETQ. The full variable domain, in which reference TRBV5-1 and TRBJ2-1 provide the parts outside the CDR3, is KAGVTQTPRYLIKTRGQQVTLSCSPISGHRSVSWYQQTPGQGLQFLFEYFSETQRNKGNFPGRFSGRQFSNSRSEMNVSTLELGDSALYLCASSLRSVGQAFNEQFFGPGTRLTVL.

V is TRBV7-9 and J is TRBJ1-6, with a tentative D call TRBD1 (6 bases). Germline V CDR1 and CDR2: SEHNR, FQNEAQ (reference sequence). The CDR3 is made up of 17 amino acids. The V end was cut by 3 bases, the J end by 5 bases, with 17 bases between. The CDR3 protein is CASSFAAEQGHNSPLHF. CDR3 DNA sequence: TGTGCCAGCAGCTTTGCAGCCGAACAGGGCCATAATTCACCCCTCCACTTT.

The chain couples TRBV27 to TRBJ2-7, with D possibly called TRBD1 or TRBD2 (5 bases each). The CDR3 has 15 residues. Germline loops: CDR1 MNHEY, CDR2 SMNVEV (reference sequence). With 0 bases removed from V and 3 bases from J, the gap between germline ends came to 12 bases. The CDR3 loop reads CASSLSWGRYYEQYF. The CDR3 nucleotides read TGTGCCAGCAGTTTATCTTGGGGACGGTACTACGAGCAGTACTTC.